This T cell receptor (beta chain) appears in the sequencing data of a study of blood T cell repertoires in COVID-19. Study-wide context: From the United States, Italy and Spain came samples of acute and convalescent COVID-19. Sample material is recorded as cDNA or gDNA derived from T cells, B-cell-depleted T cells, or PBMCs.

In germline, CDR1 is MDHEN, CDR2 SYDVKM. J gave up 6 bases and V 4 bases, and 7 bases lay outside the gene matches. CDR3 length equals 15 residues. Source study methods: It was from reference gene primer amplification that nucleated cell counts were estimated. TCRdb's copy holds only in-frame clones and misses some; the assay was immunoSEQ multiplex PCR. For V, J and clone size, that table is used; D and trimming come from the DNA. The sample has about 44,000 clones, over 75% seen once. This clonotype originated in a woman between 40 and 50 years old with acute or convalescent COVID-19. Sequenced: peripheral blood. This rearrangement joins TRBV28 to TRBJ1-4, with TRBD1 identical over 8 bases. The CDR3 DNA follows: TGTGCCAGCAGTTCCTTGACAGGGGTTCATGAAAAACTGTTTTTT. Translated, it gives CASSSLTGVHEKLFF.